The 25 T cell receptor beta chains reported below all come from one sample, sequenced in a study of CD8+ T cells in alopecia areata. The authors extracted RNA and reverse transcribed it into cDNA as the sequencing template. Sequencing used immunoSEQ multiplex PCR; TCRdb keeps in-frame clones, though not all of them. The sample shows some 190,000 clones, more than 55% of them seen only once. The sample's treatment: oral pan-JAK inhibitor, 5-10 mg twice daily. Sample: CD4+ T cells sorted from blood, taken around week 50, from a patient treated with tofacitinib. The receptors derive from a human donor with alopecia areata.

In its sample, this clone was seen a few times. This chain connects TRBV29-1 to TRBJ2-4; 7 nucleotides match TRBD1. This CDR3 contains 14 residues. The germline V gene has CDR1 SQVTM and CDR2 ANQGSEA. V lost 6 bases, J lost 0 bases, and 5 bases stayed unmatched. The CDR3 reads CSVGDRLAKNIQYF. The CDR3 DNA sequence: TGCAGCGTGGGGGACAGATTAGCCAAAAACATTCAGTACTTC. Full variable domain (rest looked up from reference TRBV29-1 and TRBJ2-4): SAVISQKPSRDICQRGTSLTIQCQVDSQVTMMFWYRQQPGQSLTLIATANQGSEATYESGFVIDKFPISRPNLTFSTLTVSNMSPEDSSIYLCSVGDRLAKNIQYFGAGTRLSVL.

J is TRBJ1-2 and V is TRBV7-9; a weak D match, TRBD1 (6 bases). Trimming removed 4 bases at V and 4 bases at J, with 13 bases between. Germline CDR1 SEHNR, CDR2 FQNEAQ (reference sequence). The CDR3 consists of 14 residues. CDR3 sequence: CASSSLQDSYGYTF. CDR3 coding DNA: TGTGCCAGCAGCTCCCTTCAGGACAGCTATGGCTACACCTTC.

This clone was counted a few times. CDR3 protein: CASSGGVAGANVLTF. CDR3 nucleotides: TGTGCCAGCAGCGGAGGGGTGGCTGGGGCCAACGTCCTGACTTTC. The V call is TRBV9, the J call TRBJ2-6; D possibly uses TRBD1 or TRBD2 (5 bases each). V shed 3 bases and J shed 2 bases, with 9 bases lying between them. This CDR3 spans 15 amino acids. CDR1 and CDR2 (germline): SGDLS, YYNGEE.

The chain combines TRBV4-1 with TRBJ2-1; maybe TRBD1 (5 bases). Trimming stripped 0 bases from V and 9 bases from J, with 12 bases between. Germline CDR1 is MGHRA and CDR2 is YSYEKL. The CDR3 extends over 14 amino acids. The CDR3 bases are TGCGCCAGCAGCCAAGATCAGGGATCGGGTGAGCAGTTCTTC. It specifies CASSQDQGSGEQFF.

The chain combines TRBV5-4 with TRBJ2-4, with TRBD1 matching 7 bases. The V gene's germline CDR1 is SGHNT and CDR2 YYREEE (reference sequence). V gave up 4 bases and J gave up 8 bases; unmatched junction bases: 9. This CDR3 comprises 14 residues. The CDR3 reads CASSPDTQGDIQYF. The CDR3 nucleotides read TGTGCCAGCAGCCCGGACACCCAGGGGGACATTCAGTACTTC.

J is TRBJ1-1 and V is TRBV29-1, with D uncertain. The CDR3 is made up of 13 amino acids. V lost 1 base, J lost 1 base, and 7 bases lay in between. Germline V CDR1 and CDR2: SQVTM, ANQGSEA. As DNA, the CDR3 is TGCAGCGTTGAAGTGGGAACGAACACTGAAGCTTTCTTT. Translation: CSVEVGTNTEAFF.

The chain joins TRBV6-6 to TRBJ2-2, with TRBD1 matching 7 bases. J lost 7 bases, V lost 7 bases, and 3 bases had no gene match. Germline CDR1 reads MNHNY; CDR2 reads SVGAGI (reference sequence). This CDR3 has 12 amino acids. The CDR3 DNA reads TGTGCCAGCACCGACAGGGTCGGGGAGCTGTTTTTT. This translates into CASTDRVGELFF.

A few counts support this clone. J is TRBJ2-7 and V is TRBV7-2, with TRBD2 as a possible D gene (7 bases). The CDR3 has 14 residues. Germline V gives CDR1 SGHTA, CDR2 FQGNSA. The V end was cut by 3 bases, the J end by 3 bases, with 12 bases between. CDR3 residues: CASSFAGADYEQYF. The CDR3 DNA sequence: TGTGCCAGCAGCTTCGCGGGGGCGGACTACGAGCAGTACTTC. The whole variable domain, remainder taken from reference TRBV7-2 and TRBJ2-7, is GAGVSQSPSNKVTEKGKDVELRCDPISGHTALYWYRQSLGQGLEFLIYFQGNSAPDKSGLPSDRFSAERTGGSVSTLTIQRTQQEDSAVYLCASSFAGADYEQYFGPGTRLTVT.

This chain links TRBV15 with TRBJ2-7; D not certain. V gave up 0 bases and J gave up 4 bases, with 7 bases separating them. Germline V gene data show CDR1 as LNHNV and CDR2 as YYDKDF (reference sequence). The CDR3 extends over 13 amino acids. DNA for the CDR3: TGTGCCACCAGCAGAGATGAAGGTTACGAGCAGTACTTC. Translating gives CATSRDEGYEQYF.

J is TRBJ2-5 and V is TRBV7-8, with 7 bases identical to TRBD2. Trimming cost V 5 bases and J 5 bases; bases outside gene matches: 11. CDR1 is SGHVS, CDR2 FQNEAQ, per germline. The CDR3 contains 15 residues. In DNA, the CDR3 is TGTGCCAGCAGCCTCCCTGGACGGCGGGGGGAGACCCAGTACTTC. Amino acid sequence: CASSLPGRRGETQYF. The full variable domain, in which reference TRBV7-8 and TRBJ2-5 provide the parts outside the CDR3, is GAGVSQSPRYKVAKRGQDVALRCDPISGHVSLFWYQQALGQGPEFLTYFQNEAQLDKSGLPSDRFFAERPEGSVSTLKIQRTQQEDSAVYLCASSLPGRRGETQYFGPGTRLLVL.

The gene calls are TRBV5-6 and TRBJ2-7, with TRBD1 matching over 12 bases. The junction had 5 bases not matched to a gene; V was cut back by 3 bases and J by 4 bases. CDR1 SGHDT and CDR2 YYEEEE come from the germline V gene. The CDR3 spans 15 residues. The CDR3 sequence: CASSSQGQGAYEQYF. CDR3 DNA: TGTGCCAGCAGCTCGCAGGGACAGGGGGCTTACGAGCAGTACTTC.

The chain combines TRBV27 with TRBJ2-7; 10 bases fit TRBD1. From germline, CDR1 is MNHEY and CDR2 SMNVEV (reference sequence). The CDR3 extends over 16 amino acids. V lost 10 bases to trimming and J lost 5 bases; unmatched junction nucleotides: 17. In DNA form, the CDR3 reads TGTGCCACTCAAAAGTACACTGGACAGGGGGTCCACGAGCAGTACTTC. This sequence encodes CATQKYTGQGVHEQYF.

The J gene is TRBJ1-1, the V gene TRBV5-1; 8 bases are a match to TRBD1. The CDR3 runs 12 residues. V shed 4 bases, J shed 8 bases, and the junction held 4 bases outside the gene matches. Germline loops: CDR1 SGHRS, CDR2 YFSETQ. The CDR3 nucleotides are TGCGCCAGCAGCATGGACAGGGCGGAAGCTTTCTTT. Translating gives CASSMDRAEAFF.

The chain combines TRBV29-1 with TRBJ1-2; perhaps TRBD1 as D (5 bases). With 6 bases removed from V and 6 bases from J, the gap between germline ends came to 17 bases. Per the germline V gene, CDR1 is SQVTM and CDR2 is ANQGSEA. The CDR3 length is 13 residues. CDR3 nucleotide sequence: TGCAGCGTCAACACTGGGGGTTTTCATGGCTACACCTTC. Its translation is CSVNTGGFHGYTF.

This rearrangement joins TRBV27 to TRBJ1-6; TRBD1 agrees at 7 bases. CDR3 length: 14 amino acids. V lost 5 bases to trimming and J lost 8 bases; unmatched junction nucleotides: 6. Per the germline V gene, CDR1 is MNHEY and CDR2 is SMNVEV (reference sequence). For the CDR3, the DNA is TGTGCCAGCAGTCTAGGGACAGCTTATTCACCCCTCCACTTT. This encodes CASSLGTAYSPLHF.

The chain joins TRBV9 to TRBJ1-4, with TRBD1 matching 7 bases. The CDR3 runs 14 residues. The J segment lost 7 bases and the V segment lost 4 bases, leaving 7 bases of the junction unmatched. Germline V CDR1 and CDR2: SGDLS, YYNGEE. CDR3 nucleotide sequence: TGTGCCAGCAGCCAGGGGACAGCCCCTGAAAAACTGTTTTTT. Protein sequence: CASSQGTAPEKLFF. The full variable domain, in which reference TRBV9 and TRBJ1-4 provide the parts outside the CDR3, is DSGVTQTPKHLITATGQRVTLRCSPRSGDLSVYWYQQSLDQGLQFLIQYYNGEERAKGNILERFSAQQFPDLHSELNLSSLELGDSALYFCASSQGTAPEKLFFGSGTQLSVL.

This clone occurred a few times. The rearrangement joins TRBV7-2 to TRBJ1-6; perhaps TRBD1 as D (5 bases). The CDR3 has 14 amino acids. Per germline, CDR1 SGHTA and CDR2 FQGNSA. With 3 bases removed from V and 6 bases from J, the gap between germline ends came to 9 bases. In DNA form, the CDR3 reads TGTGCCAGCAGCTTGAGAGGGGCTAATTCACCCCTCCACTTT. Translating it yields CASSLRGANSPLHF.

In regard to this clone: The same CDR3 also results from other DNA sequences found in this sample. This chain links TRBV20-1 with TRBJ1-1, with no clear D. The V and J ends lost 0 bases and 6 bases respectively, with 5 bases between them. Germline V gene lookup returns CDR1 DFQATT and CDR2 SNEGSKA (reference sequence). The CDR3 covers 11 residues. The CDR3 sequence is CSARDAPEAFF. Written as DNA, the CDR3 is TGCAGTGCTAGAGATGCGCCTGAAGCTTTCTTT.

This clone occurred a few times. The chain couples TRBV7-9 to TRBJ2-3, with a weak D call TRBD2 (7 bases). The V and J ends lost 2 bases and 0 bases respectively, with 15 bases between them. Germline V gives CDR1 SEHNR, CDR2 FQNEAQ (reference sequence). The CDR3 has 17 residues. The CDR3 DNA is TGTGCCAGCAGCTTATTTGCCGGGGGGACAAGCACAGATACGCAGTATTTT. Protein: CASSLFAGGTSTDTQYF.

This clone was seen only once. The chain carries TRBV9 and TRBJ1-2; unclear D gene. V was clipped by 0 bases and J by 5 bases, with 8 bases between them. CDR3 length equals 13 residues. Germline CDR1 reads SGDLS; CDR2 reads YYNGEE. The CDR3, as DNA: TGTGCCAGCAGCGTAGGTTGGAGGTATGGCTACACCTTC. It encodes CASSVGWRYGYTF. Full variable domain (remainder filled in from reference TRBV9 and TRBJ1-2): DSGVTQTPKHLITATGQRVTLRCSPRSGDLSVYWYQQSLDQGLQFLIQYYNGEERAKGNILERFSAQQFPDLHSELNLSSLELGDSALYFCASSVGWRYGYTFGSGTRLTVV.

CDR3 sequence reads: CASSQGTGWDTEAFF. The CDR3 nucleotides read TGCGCCAGCAGCCAAGGGACAGGGTGGGACACTGAAGCTTTCTTT. The rearrangement links TRBV4-1 to TRBJ1-1; TRBD1 matches 8 bases. This CDR3 region has 15 residues. V was clipped by 1 base and J by 3 bases; unmatched bases: 4. The germline gives CDR1 MGHRA, CDR2 YSYEKL.

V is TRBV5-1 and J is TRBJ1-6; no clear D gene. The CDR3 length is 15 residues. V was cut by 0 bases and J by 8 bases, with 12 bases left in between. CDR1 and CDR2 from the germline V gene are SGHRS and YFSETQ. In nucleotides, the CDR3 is TGCGCCAGCAGCTTGGAGGCAGGCAGGCATTCACCCCTCCACTTT. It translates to CASSLEAGRHSPLHF.

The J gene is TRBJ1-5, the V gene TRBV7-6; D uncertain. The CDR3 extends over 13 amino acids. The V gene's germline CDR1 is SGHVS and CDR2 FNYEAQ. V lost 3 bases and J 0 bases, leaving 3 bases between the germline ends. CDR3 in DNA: TGTGCCAGCAGCTTTAATAGCAATCAGCCCCAGCATTTT. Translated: CASSFNSNQPQHF.

The CDR3 region is CASSQERADNSPLHF. CDR3 DNA: TGCGCCAGCAGCCAAGAACGGGCAGACAATTCACCCCTCCACTTT. V gene TRBV4-3 combines with J gene TRBJ1-6; unclear D gene. Per the germline V gene, CDR1 is LGHNA and CDR2 is YSLEER. Trimming shortened V by 0 bases and J by 7 bases, and 10 bases separated the two germline ends. The CDR3 consists of 15 residues.

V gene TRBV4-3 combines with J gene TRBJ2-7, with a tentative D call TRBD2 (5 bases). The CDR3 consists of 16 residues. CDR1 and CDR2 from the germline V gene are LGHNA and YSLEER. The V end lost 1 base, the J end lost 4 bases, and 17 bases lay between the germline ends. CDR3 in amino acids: CASSQGEDSRGYEQYF. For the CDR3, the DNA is TGCGCCAGCAGCCAAGGTGAGGATTCTCGGGGATACGAGCAGTACTTC.